Below, 8 T cell receptor beta chains from the same sample are listed, as sequenced in a study of blood T cell repertoires in COVID-19. Measured with immunoSEQ multiplex PCR; TCRdb has only the in-frame clones, and not every one. The sample carries approximately 240,000 clones, about four fifths recorded once. Sample: peripheral blood. These receptors were obtained from a woman aged 60-75 years with acute or convalescent COVID-19.

This chain links TRBV7-2 with TRBJ2-2; 11 bases fit TRBD2. CDR3 length: 17 residues. V dropped 5 bases and J dropped 6; count of bases not matched to a gene: 11. Germline CDR1 and CDR2: SGHTA and FQGNSA. The CDR3 DNA follows: TGTGCCAGCAGCCTATTAGCGGGGGGGCCTGTCCCCGGGGAGCTGTTTTTT. This translates into CASSLLAGGPVPGELFF.

J is TRBJ1-2 and V is TRBV2; maybe TRBD1 (6 bases). This CDR3 spans 13 amino acids. Deletions cut 4 bases from V and 6 bases from J, with 12 bases between. CDR1 and CDR2 (germline): SNHLY, FYNNEI. The CDR3 sequence: CASSVGGANGYTF. The CDR3 nucleotides read TGTGCCAGCAGTGTCGGGGGGGCTAATGGCTACACCTTC.

The J gene is TRBJ2-5, the V gene TRBV5-1; D may be TRBD1 (7 bases). Germline V lookup: CDR1 SGHRS, CDR2 YFSETQ. Trimming shortened V by 7 bases and J by 0 bases, and 25 bases separated the two germline ends. The CDR3 is 18 residues long. CDR3 DNA: TGCGCCAGCTCTACCGGGGGCCCGGGACAGAAGTACCAAGAGACCCAGTACTTC. Protein: CASSTGGPGQKYQETQYF.

This clone was seen once. This chain uses TRBV10-3 with TRBJ2-5, with a possible D match to TRBD2 (5 bases). V lost 7 bases and J lost 1, with 10 bases in between. The CDR3 runs to 13 residues. Germline V gene data show CDR1 as ENHRY and CDR2 as SYGVKD. CDR3 nucleotides: TGTGCCATCAACAGCGGTTTCCAAGAGACCCAGTACTTC. Protein sequence: CAINSGFQETQYF.

V and J are TRBV9 and TRBJ1-1; D perhaps matches TRBD1 (5 bases). This CDR3 contains 16 residues. Germline V gene data show CDR1 as SGDLS and CDR2 as YYNGEE. The V gene lost 4 bases and the J gene lost 0 bases, with 16 bases spanning the gap. CDR3 DNA sequence: TGTGCCAGCAGCAAAGGTGGGGCGCAACTGAACACTGAAGCTTTCTTT. Translation: CASSKGGAQLNTEAFF.

The chain carries TRBV4-2 and TRBJ1-6; no firm D call. Trimming took off 3 bases at V and 15 bases at J, with 21 bases between the two ends. The CDR3 extends over 15 amino acids. Germline-derived CDR1 and CDR2 are LGHNA and YNFKEQ. The CDR3 here is CASSQPGSPPKYLHF. The CDR3 DNA follows: TGTGCCAGCAGCCAGCCCGGGTCTCCCCCGAAGTACCTCCACTTT.

The chain is built from TRBV5-1 and TRBJ2-1; 10 nucleotides line up with TRBD2. The CDR3 has 15 amino acids. Losses at the gene ends were 1 base for V and 9 bases for J; bases not matched to a gene: 7. Germline V CDR1 and CDR2: SGHRS, YFSETQ. The CDR3 protein is CASSLTRIAGGEQFF. CDR3 DNA: TGCGCCAGCAGCTTGACTCGTATAGCGGGGGGTGAGCAGTTCTTC.

The chain uses TRBV7-2 and TRBJ1-1; no definite D call. Trimming removed 5 bases from V and 1 base from J, with 8 bases in between. The CDR3 consists of 13 residues. Germline CDR1 and CDR2: SGHTA and FQGNSA. The CDR3: CASSVKRNTEAFF. The DNA of the CDR3 is TGTGCCAGCAGCGTGAAGAGGAACACTGAAGCTTTCTTT.